A selection of T cell receptor beta chains follows, all from one sample in a study of T cells in Graves' hyperthyroidism and ophthalmopathy. From the multiplex PCR reads, TCRdb called clonotypes with MiXCR, one entry per CDR3 protein. There are a few hundred thousand distinct CDR3 sequences in the sample; around 13% occur only once, and 20% lies in the top ten. The sequenced sample was blood. The origin of the receptors is a woman under 40 with Graves' ophthalmopathy. Each CDR3 is given with its conserved first and last residue. Fields, in order: clone size, J gene, V gene, D gene, CDR3 DNA, CDR3 protein. D genes are given only for firm matches. Not every row has a clone size; where given, it reads once, few, many or a size class.

>many|TRBJ1-5|TRBV6-1|-
TGTGCCAGCAGTGAAGGGGAACAGCCGGGCAGCCCTAGCAATCAGCCCCAGCATTTT
CASSEGEQPGSPSNQPQHF
>many|TRBJ1-1|TRBV2|-
TGTGCCAGCAGTGACCAGGTTGAAGCTTTCTTT
CASSDQVEAFF
>many|TRBJ1-2|TRBV6-6|-
TGTGCCAGCAGTTACTCGTGGCAGGGCGGCTACACCTTC
CASSYSWQGGYTF
>many|TRBJ1-3|TRBV13|-
TGTGCCAGCAGCTCCGAGGGGTCAGGCTCTGGAAACACCATATATTTT
CASSSEGSGSGNTIYF
>many|TRBJ1-6|TRBV7-2|-
TGTGCCAGCAGCTTAGACCAATTCTTTGGGGCCGAGGGGGGGTCACCCCTCCACTTT
CASSLDQFFGAEGGSPLHF
>few|TRBJ2-5|TRBV19|-
TGTGCCAGTAGTATAGACGAGTCCCAAGAGACCCAGTACTTC
CASSIDESQETQYF
>many|TRBJ1-4|TRBV2|TRBD1
TGTGCCAGCAGGCAGGGGGGCGGAAAACTGTTTTTT
CASRQGGGKLFF
>many|TRBJ2-7|TRBV3-1|TRBD1
TGTGCCAGCAGCCCCGGGACAGGGTTGGACGAGCAGTACTTC
CASSPGTGLDEQYF
>few|TRBJ1-2|TRBV19|-
TGTGCCAGTAGTCCCTCGAGAGGGAAATCCTATGGCTACACCTTC
CASSPSRGKSYGYTF
>-|TRBJ1-6|TRBV4-1|-
TGCGCCAGCAGCCAAGAACGGGGGGAGGAATCACCCCTCCACTTT
CASSQERGEESPLHF
>many|TRBJ1-1|TRBV5-8|TRBD1
TGTGCCAGCAGCTTGGCGATCGGTACAGGGGGAGCTTTCTTT
CASSLAIGTGGAFF
>many|TRBJ2-1|TRBV20-1|-
TGCAGTGCTAGGCGTCGGCCCCAGGGGTACAATGAGCAGTTCTTC
CSARRRPQGYNEQFF